The 10 T cell receptor beta chains reported below all come from one sample, sequenced in a study of blood T cell repertoires in COVID-19. The table came from immunoSEQ multiplex PCR; TCRdb's copy has only in-frame clones and leaves some out. The sample lists 83,000 or so clones, around 90% occurring once. Material: peripheral blood. The receptors were sampled from a man older than 75 with active or convalescent COVID-19.

This chain uses TRBV5-1 with TRBJ1-6; 12 positions match TRBD1. Germline CDR1 is SGHRS and CDR2 is YFSETQ. CDR3 length: 18 amino acids. J lost 9 bases, V lost 0 bases, and 10 bases had no gene match. Here the CDR3 reads CASSLVPGTGGGGSPLHF. CDR3 DNA: TGCGCCAGCAGCTTGGTTCCCGGGACAGGGGGCGGTGGTTCACCCCTCCACTTT.

In its sample, this clone was seen a few times. The chain has TRBV19 and TRBJ1-5; the match to TRBD1 covers 8 bases. With V trimmed by 3 bases and J by 8 bases, 9 bases remained unmatched. Germline V lookup: CDR1 LNHDA, CDR2 SQIVND (reference sequence). The CDR3 runs 15 residues. The CDR3 DNA follows: TGTGCCAGTAGTATGAGTGGGCAGGGGGCGAAGCCCCAGCATTTT. Translating gives CASSMSGQGAKPQHF.

V usage is TRBV6-5 and J usage is TRBJ1-5; D may be TRBD1 (6 bases). This CDR3 has 13 amino acids. CDR1 and CDR2 (germline): MNHEY, SVGAGI. V was trimmed by 8 bases and J by 6 bases, leaving 14 bases between them. This CDR3 reads CASRRGGGQPQHF. CDR3 DNA sequence: TGTGCCAGCCGAAGGGGAGGGGGTCAGCCCCAGCATTTT.

This clone was seen only a few times. V gene TRBV30 combines with J gene TRBJ2-7, with TRBD1 as a possible D gene (6 bases). Germline CDR1 is GTSNPN and CDR2 is SVGIG (reference sequence). With 3 bases removed from V and 1 base from J, the gap between germline ends came to 10 bases. The CDR3 has 13 residues. CDR3 sequence: CAWSLGQSYEQYV. In DNA form, the CDR3 reads TGTGCCTGGAGCCTCGGACAGTCCTACGAGCAGTACGTC.

The chain carries TRBV11-2 and TRBJ1-2, with D unresolved. The CDR3 spans 14 residues. Germline lookup yields CDR1 SGHAT and CDR2 FQNNGV. V shed 3 bases and J shed 0 bases, with 8 bases lying between them. The CDR3 DNA reads as TGTGCCAGCAGCTTGGTCGGGGCTAACTATGGCTACACCTTC. This translates into CASSLVGANYGYTF.

This sequence joins TRBV6-5 and TRBJ1-1; 8 nucleotides match TRBD1. The CDR3 has 12 amino acids. V shed 3 bases, J shed 7 bases, and the junction held 1 base outside the gene matches. Germline lookup yields CDR1 MNHEY and CDR2 SVGAGI. The CDR3 reads CASSYGQGEAFF. The CDR3 nucleotides read TGTGCCAGCAGTTATGGACAGGGTGAAGCTTTCTTT.

In its sample, this clone was seen once. This chain uses TRBV21-1 with TRBJ2-1; the DNA was not used to check the table's D call, TRBD1. TRBV21-1 has pseudogene status. This CDR3 contains 14 residues. The CDR3 here is CAAQTGGVSNEQFF. CDR3 nucleotide sequence: TGTGCCGCTCAAACAGGGGGCGTGAGCAATGAGCAGTTCTTC.

The chain employs TRBV19 and TRBJ1-5; 8 bases are a match to TRBD1. V shed 2 bases and J 1 base; nucleotides not matched to a gene: 7. The CDR3 covers 17 residues. In germline, CDR1 is LNHDA, CDR2 SQIVND (reference sequence). CDR3: CASSIPQGAESNQPQHF. For the CDR3, the DNA is TGTGCCAGTAGTATACCCCAGGGGGCGGAGAGCAATCAGCCCCAGCATTTT.

The genes are TRBV7-2 and TRBJ2-1; D is perhaps TRBD2 (6 bases). Germline CDR1 SGHTA, CDR2 FQGNSA. This CDR3 is built from 14 residues. Deletions cut 1 base from V and 7 bases from J, with 11 bases between. CDR3 in DNA: TGTGCCAGCAGCTTAGACACTAGCAGGAATGAGCAGTTCTTC. This translates into CASSLDTSRNEQFF.

V usage is TRBV5-4 and J usage is TRBJ1-6; possibly TRBD1 for D (5 bases). Trimming stripped 4 bases from V and 5 bases from J, with 16 bases between. Germline CDR1 is SGHNT and CDR2 is YYREEE (reference sequence). The CDR3 loop spans 16 amino acids. CDR3 in amino acids: CASSGPSGTNNSPLHF. Here the CDR3 DNA reads TGTGCCAGCAGCGGACCCTCAGGGACTAATAATTCACCCCTCCACTTT.